The 9 T cell receptor beta chains below come from one sample, sequenced in a study of shared clonotypes between healthy human individuals. TCRdb's copy holds only in-frame clones and misses some; the assay was immunoSEQ multiplex PCR. Among around 450,000 clones listed, 79% were seen once. The sample comprised PBMCs. These receptors all stem from a woman aged 40 to 50 in good health. Some clones in this sample may be carry-over from other donors' samples.

This clone turned up a few times. The chain is built from TRBV6-5 and TRBJ2-6, with no clear D. The CDR3 covers 16 residues. Trimming pared 4 bases from V and 1 base from J, leaving 11 bases between. The germline CDR1 and CDR2 sequences are MNHEY and SVGAGI. The CDR3 DNA reads as TGTGCCAGCAGTTCTAAGCCCGGTTCTGGGGCCAACGTCCTGACTTTC. Its protein is CASSSKPGSGANVLTF.

In DNA, the CDR3 is TGCGCCAGCAGCTTAGGGACAGGGTCGCGAAATGAAAAACTGTTTTTT. This encodes CASSLGTGSRNEKLFF. This chain uses TRBV5-1 with TRBJ1-4; 9 bases are a match to TRBD1. CDR3 length: 16 amino acids. Per the germline V gene, CDR1 is SGHRS and CDR2 is YFSETQ. J lost 5 bases, V lost 2 bases, and 7 bases had no gene match. Using reference TRBV5-1 and TRBJ1-4 for the parts outside the CDR3, the full variable domain is KAGVTQTPRYLIKTRGQQVTLSCSPISGHRSVSWYQQTPGQGLQFLFEYFSETQRNKGNFPGRFSGRQFSNSRSEMNVSTLELGDSALYLCASSLGTGSRNEKLFFGSGTQLSVL.

The chain joins TRBV5-4 to TRBJ2-1, with 14 nucleotides matching TRBD2. CDR1 is SGHNT and CDR2 is YYREEE in the germline V gene (reference sequence). Trimming at V came to 4 bases and at J to 2 bases, leaving 8 bases not matched to a gene. The CDR3 has 18 amino acids. The CDR3 DNA follows: TGTGCCAGCAGCCGTGGGACTAGCGGGAGATCTACCTACAATGAGCAGTTCTTC. As protein: CASSRGTSGRSTYNEQFF.

The genes are TRBV18 and TRBJ1-5; D unclear. CDR1 and CDR2 from the germline V gene are KGHSH and LQKENI. The V gene lost 1 base and the J gene lost 3 bases, with 7 bases spanning the gap. The CDR3 is made up of 14 amino acids. The CDR3 spells CASSPQGPNQPQHF. The CDR3 coding sequence is TGTGCCAGCTCACCACAAGGCCCCAATCAGCCCCAGCATTTT.

J is TRBJ2-7 and V is TRBV5-4; D might be TRBD2 (6 bases). The CDR3 runs to 13 residues. The germline V gene has CDR1 SGHNT and CDR2 YYREEE (reference sequence). The V end lost 4 bases, the J end lost 4 bases, and 12 bases lay between the germline ends. The CDR3 protein is CASSGGEVYEQYF. The CDR3 nucleotides are TGTGCCAGCAGCGGCGGGGAGGTATACGAGCAGTACTTC.

This clone turned up a few times. In DNA, the CDR3 is TGTGCCAGCAGTGAACGGGACGGTCACAATGAGCAGTTCTTC. The encoded protein is CASSERDGHNEQFF. The J gene is TRBJ2-1, the V gene TRBV2; D is possibly TRBD1 or TRBD2 (5 bases each). The V gene lost 2 bases and the J gene lost 5 bases, with 10 bases spanning the gap. The CDR3 runs to 14 residues. Germline loops: CDR1 SNHLY, CDR2 FYNNEI.

This chain joins TRBV6-5 and TRBJ1-2; the D is unclear. V was clipped by 7 bases and J by 2 bases, with 17 bases between them. The CDR3 covers 15 residues. The germline gives CDR1 MNHEY, CDR2 SVGAGI. The CDR3 spells CASTLERPENYGYTF. In DNA form, the CDR3 reads TGTGCCAGCACCCTAGAGAGGCCCGAGAACTATGGCTACACCTTC.

This sequence joins TRBV5-4 and TRBJ1-2; TRBD1 matches 8 bases. The CDR3 totals 13 residues. CDR1 is SGHNT, CDR2 YYREEE, per germline (reference sequence). Trimming at V came to 4 bases and at J to 9 bases, leaving 8 bases not matched to a gene. CDR3 sequence: CASSGGTGERYTF. CDR3 nucleotides: TGTGCCAGCAGCGGAGGGACAGGAGAACGCTACACCTTC.

This clone has a single count. This chain joins TRBV5-1 and TRBJ2-7, with D perhaps TRBD1 (5 bases). The CDR3 length is 14 residues. Germline CDR1 and CDR2: SGHRS and YFSETQ. V was clipped by 1 base and J by 2 bases, with 10 bases between them. The CDR3 nucleotides read TGCGCCAGCAGCTTGACGACAGAGCCCTACGAGCAGTACTTC. Protein product: CASSLTTEPYEQYF.